A selection of T cell receptor beta chains follows, all from one sample in a study of Ad26.COV2.S vaccination and SARS-CoV-2 variants. Sequencing used immunoSEQ multiplex PCR; TCRdb keeps in-frame clones, though not all of them. The sample includes approximately 300,000 clones, approximately 86% of them seen just once. The specimen comprised peripheral blood, sampled in a trial of Ad26.COV2.S vaccine versus placebo. The receptor source for this set is a person aged 18 to 59 who received the Ad26.COV2.S COVID-19 vaccine or a placebo. Both conserved end residues are part of each CDR3. Each record gives: D gene, clone size, J gene, V gene, CDR3 protein, CDR3 DNA. The D gene is left open where the match is weak. Not all rows give a size; the values are once, few, many and, for expanded clones, a class.

D: TRBD1
size: .
J: TRBJ2-1
V: TRBV30
CDR3: CAGTGGGNEQFF
DNA: TGTGCCGGGACAGGGGGAGGCAATGAGCAGTTCTTC

D: .
size: once
J: TRBJ1-3
V: TRBV7-2
CDR3: CASSLTGAGNTIYF
DNA: TGTGCCAGCAGCTTAACGGGGGCTGGAAACACCATATATTTT

D: TRBD1
size: .
J: TRBJ2-1
V: TRBV3-1/TRBV3-2
CDR3: CASSQDLPGGNEQFF
DNA: TGTGCCAGCAGCCAAGATCTCCCAGGGGGCAATGAGCAGTTCTTC

D: .
size: .
J: TRBJ2-7
V: TRBV5-6
CDR3: CASSLGLGLSYEQYF
DNA: TGTGCCAGCAGCTTGGGGTTAGGTCTTTCCTACGAGCAGTACTTC

D: TRBD2
size: .
J: TRBJ2-5
V: TRBV4-2
CDR3: CASSHPGSSGGYGETQYF
DNA: TGTGCCAGCAGCCACCCCGGTTCTAGCGGGGGGTATGGGGAGACCCAGTACTTC

D: .
size: once
J: TRBJ2-3
V: TRBV4-1
CDR3: CASSQAGSTDTQYF
DNA: TGCGCCAGCAGCCAGGCAGGATCCACAGATACGCAGTATTTT

D: TRBD1
size: .
J: TRBJ2-3
V: TRBV5-4
CDR3: CASSSPGQGTDTQYF
DNA: TGTGCCAGCAGCTCGCCGGGACAGGGAACAGATACGCAGTATTTT

D: TRBD2
size: few
J: TRBJ2-3
V: TRBV29-1
CDR3: CSVEGGFGTSGGLTDTQYF
DNA: TGCAGCGTTGAAGGAGGTTTCGGGACTAGCGGGGGGCTCACAGATACGCAGTATTTT

D: TRBD1
size: .
J: TRBJ1-2
V: TRBV7-2
CDR3: CASSLVRQGGYTF
DNA: TGTGCCAGCAGCTTAGTCCGACAGGGAGGCTACACCTTC

D: .
size: .
J: TRBJ1-4
V: TRBV7-9
CDR3: CASSTLSTGLWEKLFF
DNA: TGTGCCAGCAGCACCCTCTCCACAGGGCTTTGGGAAAAACTGTTTTTT

D: .
size: .
J: TRBJ1-1
V: TRBV20-1
CDR3: CSAVAGVSAFF
DNA: TGCAGTGCTGTGGCAGGGGTATCAGCTTTCTTT

D: TRBD1
size: .
J: TRBJ2-3
V: TRBV24-1
CDR3: CATARTGSTDTQYF
DNA: TGTGCCACCGCCAGGACAGGGAGCACAGATACGCAGTATTTT

D: TRBD1
size: .
J: TRBJ2-3
V: TRBV6-5
CDR3: CASRNTGGTDTQYF
DNA: TGTGCCAGCAGAAATACAGGGGGAACAGATACGCAGTATTTT